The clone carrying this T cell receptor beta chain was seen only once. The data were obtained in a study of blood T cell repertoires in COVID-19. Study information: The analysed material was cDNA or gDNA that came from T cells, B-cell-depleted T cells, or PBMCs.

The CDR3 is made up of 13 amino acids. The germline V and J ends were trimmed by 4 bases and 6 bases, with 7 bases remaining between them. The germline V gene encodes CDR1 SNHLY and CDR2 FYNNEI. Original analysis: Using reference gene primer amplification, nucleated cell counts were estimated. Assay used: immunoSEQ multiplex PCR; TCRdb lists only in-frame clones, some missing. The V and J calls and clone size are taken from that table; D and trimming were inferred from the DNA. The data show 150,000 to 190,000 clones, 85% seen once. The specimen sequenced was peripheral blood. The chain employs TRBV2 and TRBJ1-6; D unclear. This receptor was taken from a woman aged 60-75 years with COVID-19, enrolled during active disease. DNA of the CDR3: TGTGCCAGCAGTGTGGGCTTTAATTCACCCCTCCACTTT. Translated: CASSVGFNSPLHF.